The 8 T cell receptor beta chains listed next were all sequenced from one sample in a study of blood T cell repertoires in COVID-19. TCRdb keeps only in-frame clones here, not all; method: immunoSEQ multiplex PCR. Of a few hundred thousand clones listed, roughly nine tenths are singletons. Sequenced: PBMCs or T cells enriched from blood (not recorded which). Every receptor here comes from a man aged 18-30 years who had recovered from COVID-19.

The gene calls are TRBV28 and TRBJ2-7; a weak D match, TRBD2 (6 bases). Germline V gene data show CDR1 as MDHEN and CDR2 as SYDVKM. Trimming removed 9 bases from V and 0 bases from J, with 15 bases in between. This CDR3 spans 14 amino acids. In DNA, the CDR3 is TGTGCCAGTCGGAATAGCGGAAGCTCCTACGAGCAGTACTTC. Translating it yields CASRNSGSSYEQYF.

Turning to this clone: The sample holds other DNA sequences that translate to the same CDR3. The chain is built from TRBV5-1 and TRBJ2-7; a possible D gene is TRBD2 (7 bases). The CDR3 is 14 amino acids. Deletions cut 1 base from V and 6 bases from J, with 14 bases between. The germline V gene has CDR1 SGHRS and CDR2 YFSETQ. Here the CDR3 reads CASSLRSGEGEQYF. The DNA of the CDR3 is TGCGCCAGCAGCTTGAGGTCAGGGGAGGGCGAGCAGTACTTC. Together with reference TRBV5-1 and TRBJ2-7, the CDR3 gives the full variable domain: KAGVTQTPRYLIKTRGQQVTLSCSPISGHRSVSWYQQTPGQGLQFLFEYFSETQRNKGNFPGRFSGRQFSNSRSEMNVSTLELGDSALYLCASSLRSGEGEQYFGPGTRLTVT.

The J gene is TRBJ1-1, the V gene TRBV19; tentatively, D is TRBD1 (5 bases). CDR1 LNHDA and CDR2 SQIVND come from the germline V gene (reference sequence). CDR3 size: 14 residues. V lost 7 bases and J 6 bases, leaving 18 bases between the germline ends. Here the CDR3 DNA reads TGTGCCAGTATTCCTGACAGAACCGTGGCTGAAGCTTTCTTT. It yields the protein CASIPDRTVAEAFF.

The chain carries TRBV6-5 and TRBJ2-7; tentatively, D is TRBD2 (7 bases). Trimming shortened V by 6 bases and J by 0 bases, and 15 bases separated the two germline ends. CDR1 is MNHEY, CDR2 SVGAGI, per germline. The CDR3 covers 15 residues. The CDR3 coding sequence is TGTGCCAGCAGCCCCGGGGGGCCCAGCTCCTACGAGCAGTACTTC. It is translated as CASSPGGPSSYEQYF.

The V gene is TRBV14, the J gene TRBJ1-5; 8 nucleotides agree with TRBD1. The germline gives CDR1 SGHDN, CDR2 FVKESK. V trimming: 2 bases; J trimming: 3 bases; junction bases outside the gene matches: 6. The CDR3 is 16 amino acids. The CDR3 sequence is CASSQLQGALNQPQHF. The CDR3 DNA is TGTGCCAGCAGCCAACTGCAGGGGGCTCTCAATCAGCCCCAGCATTTT.

The chain joins TRBV10-3 to TRBJ1-5; D gene ambiguous. There are 14 residues in the CDR3. Germline CDR1 and CDR2: ENHRY and SYGVKD. The V and J ends lost 2 bases and 4 bases respectively, with 9 bases between them. The CDR3 nucleotides are TGTGCCATCAGTGAGGCAGGATCAAATCAGCCCCAGCATTTT. This codes for CAISEAGSNQPQHF.

This chain joins TRBV19 and TRBJ1-1, with no clear D. The length of the CDR3 is 13 residues. V was pared by 2 bases and J by 8 bases, with 12 bases between. Germline CDR1 is LNHDA and CDR2 is SQIVND (reference sequence). CDR3 nucleotide sequence: TGTGCCAGTAGTATAAACCCAACAGTAGAAGCTTTCTTT. This sequence encodes CASSINPTVEAFF.

This clone was recorded only once. This chain links TRBV25-1 with TRBJ1-4, with TRBD1 matching 7 bases. There are 13 residues in the CDR3. Looked up from germline, CDR1 is MGHDK and CDR2 is SYGVNS. V was pared by 5 bases and J by 7 bases, with 4 bases of the junction left unmatched. CDR3 region: CASSLTGFEKLFF. CDR3 coding DNA: TGTGCCAGCAGTTTGACAGGGTTTGAAAAACTGTTTTTT.